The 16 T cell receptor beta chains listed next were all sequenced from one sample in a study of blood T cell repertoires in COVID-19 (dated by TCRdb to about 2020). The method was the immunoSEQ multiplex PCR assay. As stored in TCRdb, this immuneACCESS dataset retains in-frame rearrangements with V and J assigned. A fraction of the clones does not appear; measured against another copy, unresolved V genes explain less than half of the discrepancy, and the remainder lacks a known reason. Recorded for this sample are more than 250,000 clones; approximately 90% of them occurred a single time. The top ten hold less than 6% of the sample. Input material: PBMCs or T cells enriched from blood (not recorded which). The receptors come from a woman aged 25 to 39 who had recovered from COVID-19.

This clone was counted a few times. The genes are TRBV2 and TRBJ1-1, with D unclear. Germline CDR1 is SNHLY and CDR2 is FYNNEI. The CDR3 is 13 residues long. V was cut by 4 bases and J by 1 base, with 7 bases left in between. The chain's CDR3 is CASSVNGNTEAFF. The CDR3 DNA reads TGTGCCAGCAGTGTGAACGGGAACACTGAAGCTTTCTTT.

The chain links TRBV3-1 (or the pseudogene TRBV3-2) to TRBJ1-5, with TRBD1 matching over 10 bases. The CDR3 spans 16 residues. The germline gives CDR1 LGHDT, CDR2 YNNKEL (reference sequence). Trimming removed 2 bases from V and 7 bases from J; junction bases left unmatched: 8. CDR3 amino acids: CASSQRGGTGAQPQHF. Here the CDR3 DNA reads TGTGCCAGCAGCCAAAGAGGGGGGACAGGGGCGCAGCCCCAGCATTTT.

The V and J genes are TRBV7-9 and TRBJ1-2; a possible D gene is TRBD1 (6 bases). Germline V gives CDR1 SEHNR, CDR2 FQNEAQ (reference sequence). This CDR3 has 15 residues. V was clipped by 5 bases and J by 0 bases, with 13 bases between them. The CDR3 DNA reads TGTGCCAGCAGCCCATCTGACAGGCCTAACTATGGCTACACCTTC. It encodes CASSPSDRPNYGYTF.

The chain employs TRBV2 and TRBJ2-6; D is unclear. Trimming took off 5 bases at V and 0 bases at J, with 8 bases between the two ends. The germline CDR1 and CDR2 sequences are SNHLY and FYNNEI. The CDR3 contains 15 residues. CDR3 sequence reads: CASSRDFSGANVLTF. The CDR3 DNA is TGTGCCAGCAGTAGAGATTTCTCTGGGGCCAACGTCCTGACTTTC.

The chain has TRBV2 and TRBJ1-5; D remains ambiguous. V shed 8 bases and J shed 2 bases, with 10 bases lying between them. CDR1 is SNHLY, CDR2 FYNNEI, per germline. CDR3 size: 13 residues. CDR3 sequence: CASSWAGNQPQHF. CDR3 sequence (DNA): TGTGCCAGCTCTTGGGCAGGCAATCAGCCCCAGCATTTT.

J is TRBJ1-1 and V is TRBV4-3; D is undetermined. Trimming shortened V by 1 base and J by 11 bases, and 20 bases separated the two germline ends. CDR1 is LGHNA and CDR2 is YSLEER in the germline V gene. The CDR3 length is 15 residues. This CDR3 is CASSQVLELAGDAFF. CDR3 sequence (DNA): TGCGCCAGCAGCCAAGTATTAGAATTGGCAGGCGACGCTTTCTTT.

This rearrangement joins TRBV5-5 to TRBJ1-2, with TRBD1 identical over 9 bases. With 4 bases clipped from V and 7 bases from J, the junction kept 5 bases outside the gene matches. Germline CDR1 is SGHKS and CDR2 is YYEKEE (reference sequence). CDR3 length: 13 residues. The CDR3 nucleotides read TGTGCCAGCAGCGTAACAGGGGGCCGTGGCTACACCTTC. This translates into CASSVTGGRGYTF.

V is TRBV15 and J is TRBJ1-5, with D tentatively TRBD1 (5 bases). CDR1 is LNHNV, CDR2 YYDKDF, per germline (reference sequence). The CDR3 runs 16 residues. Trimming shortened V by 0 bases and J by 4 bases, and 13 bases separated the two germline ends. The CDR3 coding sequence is TGTGCCACCAGCAGAGATGGGAACCGGGGGAATCAGCCCCAGCATTTT. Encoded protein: CATSRDGNRGNQPQHF.

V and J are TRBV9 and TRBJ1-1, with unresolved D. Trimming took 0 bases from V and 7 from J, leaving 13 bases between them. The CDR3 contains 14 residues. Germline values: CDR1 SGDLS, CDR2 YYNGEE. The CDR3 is CASSVATDRGEAFF. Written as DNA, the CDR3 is TGTGCCAGCAGCGTAGCGACGGACCGGGGTGAAGCTTTCTTT.

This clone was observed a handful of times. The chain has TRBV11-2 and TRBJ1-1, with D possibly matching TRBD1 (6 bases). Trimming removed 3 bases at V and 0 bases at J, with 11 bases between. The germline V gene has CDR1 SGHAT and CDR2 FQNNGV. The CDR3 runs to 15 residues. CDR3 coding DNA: TGTGCCAGCAGCTTCGGGACATTCGTGAACACTGAAGCTTTCTTT. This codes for CASSFGTFVNTEAFF.

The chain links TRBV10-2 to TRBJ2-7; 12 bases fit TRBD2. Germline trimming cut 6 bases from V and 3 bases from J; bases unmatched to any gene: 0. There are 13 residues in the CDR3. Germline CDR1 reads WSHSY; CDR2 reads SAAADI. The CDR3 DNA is TGCGCCAGCAGGACTAGCGGGGGCTACGAGCAGTACTTC. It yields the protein CASRTSGGYEQYF.

The CDR3 is CASSYRQTRDLSTDTQYF. The CDR3 DNA reads TGTGCCAGCAGTTACCGACAGACCAGGGACTTGAGCACAGATACGCAGTATTTT. This chain connects TRBV6-2 or TRBV6-3 to TRBJ2-3, with a tentative D call TRBD2 (6 bases). Germline V lookup: CDR1 MNHEY, CDR2 SVGEGT. The CDR3 extends over 18 amino acids. V lost 2 bases and J lost 0, with 18 bases in between.

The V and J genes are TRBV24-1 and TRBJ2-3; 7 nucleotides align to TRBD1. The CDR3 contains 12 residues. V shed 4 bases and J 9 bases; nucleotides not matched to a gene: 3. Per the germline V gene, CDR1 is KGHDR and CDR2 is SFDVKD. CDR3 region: CATSDPGGTQYF. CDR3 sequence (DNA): TGTGCCACCAGTGACCCAGGGGGAACGCAGTATTTT.

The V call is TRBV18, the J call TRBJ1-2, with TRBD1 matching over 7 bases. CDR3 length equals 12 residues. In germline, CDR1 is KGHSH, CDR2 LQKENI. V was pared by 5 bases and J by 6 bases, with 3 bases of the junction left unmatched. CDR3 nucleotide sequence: TGTGCCAGCTCAGACAGGGCCCATGGCTACACCTTC. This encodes CASSDRAHGYTF.

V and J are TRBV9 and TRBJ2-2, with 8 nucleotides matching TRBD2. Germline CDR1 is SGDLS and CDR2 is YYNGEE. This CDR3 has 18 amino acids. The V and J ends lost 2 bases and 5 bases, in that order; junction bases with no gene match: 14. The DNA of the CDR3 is TGTGCCAGCAGCGTGGGAAGGACTAGCCGTTTCGGTACCGGGGAGCTGTTTTTT. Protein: CASSVGRTSRFGTGELFF.

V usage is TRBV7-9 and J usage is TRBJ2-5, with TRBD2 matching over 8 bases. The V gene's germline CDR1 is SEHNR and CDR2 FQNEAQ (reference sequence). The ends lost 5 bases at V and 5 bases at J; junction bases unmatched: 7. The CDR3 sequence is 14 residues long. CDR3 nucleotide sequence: TGTGCCAGCAGCCCCGGGGGGGGCTGGGAGACCCAGTACTTC. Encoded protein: CASSPGGGWETQYF.